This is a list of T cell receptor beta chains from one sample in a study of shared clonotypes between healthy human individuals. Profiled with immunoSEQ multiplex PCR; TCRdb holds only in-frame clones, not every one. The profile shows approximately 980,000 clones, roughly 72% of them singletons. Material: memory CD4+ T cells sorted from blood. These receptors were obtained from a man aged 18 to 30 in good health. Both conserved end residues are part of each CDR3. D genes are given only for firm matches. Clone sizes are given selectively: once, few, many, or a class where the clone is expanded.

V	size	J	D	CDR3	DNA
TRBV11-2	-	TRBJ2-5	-	CASSEDLPETQYF	TGTGCCAGCAGCGAGGACCTACCCGAGACCCAGTACTTC
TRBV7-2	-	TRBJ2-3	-	CASSLASSSADTQYF	TGTGCCAGCAGCTTAGCGTCGAGCTCTGCAGATACGCAGTATTTT
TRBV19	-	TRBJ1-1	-	CASKDTAGDTEAFF	TGTGCCAGCAAGGACACGGCGGGGGACACTGAAGCTTTCTTT
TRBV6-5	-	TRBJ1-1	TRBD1	CASSSGQGLTEAFF	TGTGCCAGCAGTTCTGGACAGGGACTCACTGAAGCTTTCTTT
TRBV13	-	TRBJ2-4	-	CASSARGADIQYF	TGTGCCAGCAGTGCCAGGGGAGCGGACATTCAGTACTTC
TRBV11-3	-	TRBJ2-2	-	CASSLDLGTGNTGKLFF	TGTGCCAGCAGCTTAGATCTCGGGACGGGGAACACCGGGAAGCTGTTTTTT
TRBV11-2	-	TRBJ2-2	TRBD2	CASPTSAWNGELFF	TGTGCCAGTCCGACTAGCGCATGGAACGGGGAGCTGTTTTTT
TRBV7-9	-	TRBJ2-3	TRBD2	CASIAGASLSTDTQYF	TGTGCCAGCATAGCGGGGGCCTCTTTAAGCACAGATACGCAGTATTTT
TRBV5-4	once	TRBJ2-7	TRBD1	CASSLVGQGFSEQYF	TGTGCCAGCAGCTTGGTGGGACAGGGGTTCTCCGAGCAGTACTTC
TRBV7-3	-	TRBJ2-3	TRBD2	CASSPRLAGGTDTQYF	TGTGCCAGCAGCCCTCGACTAGCGGGGGGCACAGATACGCAGTATTTT
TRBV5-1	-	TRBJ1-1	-	CASSRDTGFTEAFF	TGCGCCAGCAGCCGGGACACTGGATTTACTGAAGCTTTCTTT
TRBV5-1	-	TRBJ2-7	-	CASSSTAPSSYEQYF	TGCGCCAGCAGCTCCACGGCACCCTCGTCCTACGAGCAGTACTTC
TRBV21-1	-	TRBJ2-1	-	CASSNVEQFF	TGTGCCAGCAGCAACGTAGAGCAGTTCTTC
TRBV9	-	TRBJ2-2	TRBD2	CASSPSGGYTGELFF	TGTGCCAGCAGCCCTAGCGGGGGCTACACCGGGGAGCTGTTTTTT
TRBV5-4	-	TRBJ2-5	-	CASSLGRQETQYF	TGTGCCAGCAGCTTGGGGCGTCAAGAGACCCAGTACTTC
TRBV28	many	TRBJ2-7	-	CASSLSGQTYEQYF	TGTGCCAGCAGTTTATCAGGTCAGACCTACGAGCAGTACTTC
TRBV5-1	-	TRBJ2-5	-	CASSFLRGGQETQYF	TGCGCCAGCAGCTTTTTGAGGGGGGGCCAAGAGACCCAGTACTTC
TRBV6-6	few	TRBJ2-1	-	CASSRRALSQRNEQFF	TGTGCCAGCAGCCGCAGGGCACTCTCACAGCGGAATGAGCAGTTCTTC
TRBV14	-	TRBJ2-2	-	CASSQRLVGGELFF	TGTGCCAGCAGCCAGCGATTAGTCGGCGGGGAGCTGTTTTTT
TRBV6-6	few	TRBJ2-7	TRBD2	CASRPPLAGVEQYF	TGTGCCAGCCGACCCCCGCTAGCGGGAGTTGAGCAGTACTTC
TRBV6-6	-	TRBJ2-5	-	CASSSQTSETQYF	TGTGCCAGCAGTTCCCAGACTTCAGAGACCCAGTACTTC
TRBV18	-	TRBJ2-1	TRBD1	CASSPFVGPGQGKNEQFF	TGTGCCAGCTCACCTTTTGTTGGTCCGGGACAGGGTAAAAATGAGCAGTTCTTC
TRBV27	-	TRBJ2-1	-	CASSLIVSGNEQFF	TGTGCCAGCAGTCTGATCGTCTCGGGCAATGAGCAGTTCTTC
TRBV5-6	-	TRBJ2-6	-	CASSLGESGANVLTF	TGTGCCAGCAGCTTGGGAGAGTCTGGGGCCAACGTCCTGACTTTC
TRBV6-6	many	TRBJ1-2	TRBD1	CASRNPWTGVNYGYTF	TGTGCCAGCCGCAATCCATGGACAGGGGTTAACTATGGCTACACCTTC
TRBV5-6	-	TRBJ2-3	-	CASSPDSKGTDTQYF	TGTGCCAGCAGCCCGGACAGTAAGGGCACAGATACGCAGTATTTT
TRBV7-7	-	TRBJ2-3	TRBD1	CASSLGSTGTDTQYF	TGTGCTAGCAGCTTAGGATCGACAGGGACAGATACGCAGTATTTT
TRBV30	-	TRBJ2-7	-	CAYRQDSYEQYF	TGTGCCTACCGACAGGACTCCTACGAGCAGTACTTC
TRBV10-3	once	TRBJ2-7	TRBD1	CAISDRVGQASYEQYF	TGTGCCATCAGTGATCGAGTAGGACAGGCCTCCTACGAGCAGTACTTC
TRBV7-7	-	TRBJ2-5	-	CASSLGGGGGVQYF	TGTGCTAGCAGCCTCGGAGGGGGCGGGGGTGTCCAGTACTTC
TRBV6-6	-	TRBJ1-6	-	CASSSLGPLHF	TGTGCCAGCAGCTCTTTAGGACCCCTCCACTTT
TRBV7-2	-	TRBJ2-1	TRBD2	CASSESGGWYNEQFF	TGTGCCAGCAGCGAAAGCGGGGGGTGGTACAATGAGCAGTTCTTC
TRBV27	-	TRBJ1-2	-	CASSASGLLGGYTF	TGTGCCAGCAGTGCTTCGGGACTTCTCGGTGGCTACACCTTC
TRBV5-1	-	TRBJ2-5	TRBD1	CASSRDSKETQYF	TGCGCCAGCAGCAGGGACAGTAAAGAGACCCAGTACTTC
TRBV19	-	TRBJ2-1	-	CASSLGVGEQFF	TGTGCCAGTAGCCTAGGGGTTGGTGAGCAGTTCTTC
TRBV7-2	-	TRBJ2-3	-	CASSFSGGADTQYF	TGTGCCAGCAGCTTTAGCGGAGGGGCAGATACGCAGTATTTT
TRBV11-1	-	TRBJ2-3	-	CASSLGADTQYF	TGTGCCAGCAGCTTAGGCGCAGATACGCAGTATTTT
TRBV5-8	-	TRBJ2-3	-	CASSFTRYTQYF	TGTGCCAGCAGCTTTACACGGTATACGCAGTATTTT
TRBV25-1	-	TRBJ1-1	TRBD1	CASSETGRVNTEAFF	TGTGCCAGCAGTGAGACAGGGAGGGTGAACACTGAAGCTTTCTTT
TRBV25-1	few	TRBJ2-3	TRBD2	CASTPLLAGGPDTQYF	TGTGCCAGCACCCCTCTTCTAGCGGGGGGCCCAGATACGCAGTATTTT
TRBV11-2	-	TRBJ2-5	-	CASSLVRARQETQYF	TGTGCCAGCAGCTTAGTCAGGGCCCGGCAAGAGACCCAGTACTTC
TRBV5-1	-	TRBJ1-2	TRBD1	CASSPAQGATYGYTF	TGCGCCAGCAGCCCCGCGCAGGGGGCGACCTATGGCTACACCTTC